The 7 T cell receptor beta chains below come from one sample, sequenced in a study of T cells in Graves' hyperthyroidism and ophthalmopathy. RNA transcripts were the template for amplifying TCR beta CDR3 regions. Using the HTBI primer set, a first-round RT-PCR was run on the TCR CDR3. Via MiXCR, TCRdb re-called the multiplex PCR reads, giving one row per CDR3 protein. Altogether about 530,000 distinct CDR3 sequences are present, roughly a sixth being singletons, with the ten largest covering under 20%. Sequencing used blood. These TCRs come from a woman between 18 and 29 years old with Graves' ophthalmopathy.

This sequence joins TRBV15 and TRBJ2-7; possible D gene TRBD2, 6 bases. Germline CDR1 LNHNV, CDR2 YYDKDF (reference sequence). V was cut by 0 bases and J by 3 bases, with 9 bases left in between. This CDR3 contains 14 residues. Written as DNA, the CDR3 is TGTGCCACCAGCAGAGACAGGGAGGACTACGAGCAGTACTTC. Its translation: CATSRDREDYEQYF.

This clonotype was seen many times. This chain connects TRBV28 to TRBJ2-2; unclear D gene. V lost 3 bases, J lost 7 bases, and 18 bases lay in between. There are 16 residues in the CDR3. Germline V gene lookup returns CDR1 MDHEN and CDR2 SYDVKM. CDR3 sequence: CASSFVAWGNVGELFF. In DNA, the CDR3 is TGTGCCAGCAGTTTCGTCGCCTGGGGAAATGTCGGGGAGCTGTTTTTT.

The V and J genes are TRBV20-1 and TRBJ2-7; perhaps D is TRBD1 or TRBD2 (5 bases each). Trimming left V 0 bases short and J 4 bases short, with 10 bases between. In germline, CDR1 is DFQATT, CDR2 SNEGSKA (reference sequence). This CDR3 is 13 amino acids long. Written as DNA, the CDR3 is TGCAGTGCTAGAGATGTGGGGGAATACGAGCAGTACTTC. It is translated as CSARDVGEYEQYF.

The V gene is TRBV9, the J gene TRBJ2-5, with 10 bases identical to TRBD1. Losses at the gene ends were 3 bases for V and 5 bases for J; bases not matched to a gene: 7. This CDR3 is 15 amino acids long. Per germline, CDR1 SGDLS and CDR2 YYNGEE. The CDR3 loop reads CASSEGQGPQETQYF. Here the CDR3 DNA reads TGTGCCAGCAGCGAGGGACAGGGGCCCCAGGAGACCCAGTACTTC. The full variable domain, with the rest looked up from reference TRBV9 and TRBJ2-5, is DSGVTQTPKHLITATGQRVTLRCSPRSGDLSVYWYQQSLDQGLQFLIQYYNGEERAKGNILERFSAQQFPDLHSELNLSSLELGDSALYFCASSEGQGPQETQYFGPGTRLLVL.

This clonotype was observed at least ten times. The chain links TRBV28 to TRBJ1-4; D is possibly TRBD1 (6 bases). CDR3 length equals 14 residues. V lost 6 bases and J 7 bases, leaving 15 bases between the germline ends. Germline V CDR1 and CDR2: MDHEN, SYDVKM. The CDR3 DNA reads as TGTGCCAGCAGGGAACCCCACAGGGTTGAAAAACTGTTTTTT. This sequence encodes CASREPHRVEKLFF.

This clonotype was picked up many times. The chain uses TRBV2 and TRBJ2-7; 10 bases agree with TRBD1. In germline, CDR1 is SNHLY, CDR2 FYNNEI. V lost 7 bases, J lost 3 bases, and 6 bases stayed unmatched. This CDR3 region has 14 residues. The CDR3, as DNA: TGTGCCAGCAAATATGACAGGGGGCTCTACGAGCAGTACTTC. Amino acids: CASKYDRGLYEQYF.

There are a few counts of this clonotype. The CDR3 DNA reads TGTGCCAGCAGTCCTGGGACAGGGTCTTATTCACCCCTCCACTTT. Translated, it gives CASSPGTGSYSPLHF. The chain couples TRBV2 to TRBJ1-6; 9 bases agree with TRBD1. The CDR3 runs to 15 residues. Germline CDR1 reads SNHLY; CDR2 reads FYNNEI. Trimming at V came to 5 bases and at J to 8 bases, leaving 7 bases not matched to a gene.